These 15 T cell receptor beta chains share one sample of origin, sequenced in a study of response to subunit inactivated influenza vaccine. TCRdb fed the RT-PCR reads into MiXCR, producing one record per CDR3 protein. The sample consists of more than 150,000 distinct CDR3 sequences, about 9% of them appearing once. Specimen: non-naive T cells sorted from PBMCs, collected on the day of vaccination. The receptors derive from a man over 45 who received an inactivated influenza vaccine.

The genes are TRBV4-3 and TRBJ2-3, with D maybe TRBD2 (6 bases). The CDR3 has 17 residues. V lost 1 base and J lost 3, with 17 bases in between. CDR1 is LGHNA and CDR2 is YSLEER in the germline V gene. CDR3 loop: CASSQGPAGGVTDTQYF. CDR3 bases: TGCGCCAGCAGCCAAGGGCCAGCTGGCGGGGTAACAGATACGCAGTATTTT.

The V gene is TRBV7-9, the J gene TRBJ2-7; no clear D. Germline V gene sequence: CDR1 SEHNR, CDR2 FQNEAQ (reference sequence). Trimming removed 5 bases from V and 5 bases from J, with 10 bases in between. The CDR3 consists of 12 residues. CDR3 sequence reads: CASSLDNNEQYF. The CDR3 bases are TGTGCCAGCAGCCTCGACAATAACGAGCAGTACTTC.

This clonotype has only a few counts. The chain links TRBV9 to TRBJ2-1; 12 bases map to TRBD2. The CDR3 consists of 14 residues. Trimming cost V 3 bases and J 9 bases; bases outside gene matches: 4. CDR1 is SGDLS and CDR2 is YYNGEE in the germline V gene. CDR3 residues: CASSATSGSAEQFF. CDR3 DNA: TGTGCCAGCAGCGCGACTAGCGGGAGCGCTGAGCAGTTCTTC.

The CDR3 nucleotides are TGTGCCATCAGGAGGGAGGTACAAGAGACCCAGTACTTC. Translating it yields CAIRREVQETQYF. The chain has TRBV10-3 and TRBJ2-5, with D perhaps matching TRBD2 (6 bases). Trimming took off 6 bases at V and 2 bases at J, with 10 bases between the two ends. The CDR3 is 13 residues long. CDR1 and CDR2 (germline): ENHRY, SYGVKD.

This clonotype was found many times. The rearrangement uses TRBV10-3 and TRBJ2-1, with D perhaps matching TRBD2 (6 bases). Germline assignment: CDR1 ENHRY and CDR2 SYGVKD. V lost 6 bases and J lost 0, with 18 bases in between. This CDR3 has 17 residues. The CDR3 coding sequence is TGTGCCATCAGGGAAATGGGGGTAGCGGACTCCTACAATGAGCAGTTCTTC. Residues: CAIREMGVADSYNEQFF.

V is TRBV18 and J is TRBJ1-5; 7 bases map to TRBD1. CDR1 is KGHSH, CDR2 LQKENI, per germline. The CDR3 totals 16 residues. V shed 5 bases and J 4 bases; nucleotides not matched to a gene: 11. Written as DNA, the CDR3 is TGTGCCAGCTCATCAAGTACAGGGGCTCCAAATCAGCCCCAGCATTTT. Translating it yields CASSSSTGAPNQPQHF.

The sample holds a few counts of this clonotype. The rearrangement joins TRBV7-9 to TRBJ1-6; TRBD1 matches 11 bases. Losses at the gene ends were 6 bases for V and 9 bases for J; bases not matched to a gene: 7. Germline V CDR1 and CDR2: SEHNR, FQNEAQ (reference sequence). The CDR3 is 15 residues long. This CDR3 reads CASRAGQGAPSPLHF. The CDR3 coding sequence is TGTGCCAGCAGAGCAGGACAGGGGGCTCCTTCACCCCTCCACTTT.

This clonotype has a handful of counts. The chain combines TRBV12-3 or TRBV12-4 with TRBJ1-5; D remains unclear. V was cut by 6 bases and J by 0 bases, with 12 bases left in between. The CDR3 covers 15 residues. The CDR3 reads CASSPVFPSNQPQHF. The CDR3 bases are TGTGCCAGCAGCCCGGTGTTTCCTAGCAATCAGCCCCAGCATTTT.

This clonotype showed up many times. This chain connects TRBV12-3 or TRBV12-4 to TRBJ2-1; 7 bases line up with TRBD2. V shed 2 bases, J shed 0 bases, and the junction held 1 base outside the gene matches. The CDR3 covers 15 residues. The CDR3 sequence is CASSLRGSSYNEQFF. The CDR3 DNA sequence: TGTGCCAGCAGTTTACGCGGGAGCTCCTACAATGAGCAGTTCTTC.

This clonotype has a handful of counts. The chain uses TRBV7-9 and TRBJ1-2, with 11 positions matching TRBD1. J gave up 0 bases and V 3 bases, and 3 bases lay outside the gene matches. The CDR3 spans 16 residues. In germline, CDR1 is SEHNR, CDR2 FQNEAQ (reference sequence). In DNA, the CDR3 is TGTGCCAGCAGCTTGCCGGGACAGGGGGCTAACTATGGCTACACCTTC. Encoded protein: CASSLPGQGANYGYTF.

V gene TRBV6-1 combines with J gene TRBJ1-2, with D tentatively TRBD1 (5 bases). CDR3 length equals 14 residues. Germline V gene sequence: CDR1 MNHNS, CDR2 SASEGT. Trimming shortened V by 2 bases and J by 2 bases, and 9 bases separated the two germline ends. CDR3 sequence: CASSEIPGNYGYTF. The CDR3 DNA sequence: TGTGCCAGCAGTGAAATTCCAGGGAACTATGGCTACACCTTC.

As DNA, the CDR3 is TGTGCCAGCAGTCTCGGGACAGGGAGAGAGCCCCAGCATTTT. It is translated as CASSLGTGREPQHF. The chain links TRBV27 to TRBJ1-5, with 9 nucleotides matching TRBD1. The germline CDR1 and CDR2 sequences are MNHEY and SMNVEV (reference sequence). CDR3 size: 14 residues. The J segment lost 8 bases and the V segment lost 5 bases, leaving 7 bases of the junction unmatched.

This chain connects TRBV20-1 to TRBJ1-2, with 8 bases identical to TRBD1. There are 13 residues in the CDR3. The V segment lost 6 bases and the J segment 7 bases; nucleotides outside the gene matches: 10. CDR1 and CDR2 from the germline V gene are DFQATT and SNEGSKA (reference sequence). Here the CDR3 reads CSAPWTGRGGYTF. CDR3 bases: TGCAGTGCGCCATGGACAGGGAGGGGTGGCTACACCTTC.

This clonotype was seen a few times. The CDR3 region has the DNA TGCAGTGCTATTGAAGTTTTTAGCGCGGAGCAGTACTTC. This encodes CSAIEVFSAEQYF. This chain links TRBV20-1 with TRBJ2-7; possibly TRBD2 for D (5 bases). The length of the CDR3 is 13 residues. V lost 4 bases, J lost 7 bases, and 17 bases lay in between. Germline loops: CDR1 DFQATT, CDR2 SNEGSKA (reference sequence).

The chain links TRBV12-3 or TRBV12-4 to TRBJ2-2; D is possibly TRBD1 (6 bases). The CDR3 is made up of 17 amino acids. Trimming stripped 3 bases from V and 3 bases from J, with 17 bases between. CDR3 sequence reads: CASSFGLGARDTGELFF. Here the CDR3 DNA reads TGTGCCAGCAGTTTCGGACTGGGGGCGCGGGACACCGGGGAGCTGTTTTTT.